This entry lists 14 T cell receptor beta chains sequenced from one sample in a study of blood T cell repertoires in COVID-19. Profiled with immunoSEQ multiplex PCR; TCRdb holds only in-frame clones, not every one. The table has some 94,000 clones, around nine tenths seen once; the top ten hold about 16%. The sequencing input was peripheral blood. These receptors all come from a human donor in a cohort sampled during active COVID-19.

The gene calls are TRBV6-5 and TRBJ2-7, with D perhaps matching TRBD1 (6 bases). Germline V gene lookup returns CDR1 MNHEY and CDR2 SVGAGI. Trimming took 6 bases from V and 5 from J, leaving 14 bases between them. This CDR3 comprises 13 residues. The CDR3 bases are TGTGCCAGCAGATTTTCCACAGGGAACGAGCAGTACTTC. It encodes CASRFSTGNEQYF.

The J gene is TRBJ2-5, the V gene TRBV15, with 7 bases fitting TRBD1. This CDR3 is built from 14 residues. V trimming: 8 bases; J trimming: 4 bases; junction bases outside the gene matches: 10. The V gene's germline CDR1 is LNHNV and CDR2 YYDKDF (reference sequence). CDR3 sequence reads: CATSLQTGPETQYF. The CDR3 nucleotides read TGTGCCACCTCCCTCCAGACAGGGCCAGAGACCCAGTACTTC.

The rearrangement links TRBV9 to TRBJ1-6; 10 positions agree with TRBD1. V gave up 0 bases and J gave up 7 bases; unmatched junction bases: 1. Germline V CDR1 and CDR2: SGDLS, YYNGEE. This CDR3 region has 15 residues. In DNA form, the CDR3 reads TGTGCCAGCAGCGTAGTGGGACAGGGGAATTCACCCCTCCACTTT. Translating gives CASSVVGQGNSPLHF.

This chain joins TRBV5-1 and TRBJ2-5, with 11 bases matching TRBD1. The CDR3 has 15 residues. Germline loops: CDR1 SGHRS, CDR2 YFSETQ. V trimming: 4 bases; J trimming: 4 bases; junction bases outside the gene matches: 6. The CDR3 is CASSLRTGGAETQYF. As DNA, the CDR3 is TGCGCCAGCAGCCTACGGACAGGGGGCGCAGAGACCCAGTACTTC.

The CDR3 loop is CASSLELAYEQYF. In DNA form, the CDR3 reads TGTGCCAGCAGCTTAGAACTAGCCTACGAGCAGTACTTC. V usage is TRBV7-2 and J usage is TRBJ2-7; tentative D call: TRBD2 (5 bases). V dropped 1 base and J dropped 2 bases, with 6 bases sitting between them. CDR1 is SGHTA, CDR2 FQGNSA, per germline. The CDR3 loop spans 13 amino acids.

This chain uses TRBV18 with TRBJ1-6; D is uncertain. This CDR3 spans 13 amino acids. The germline V gene encodes CDR1 KGHSH and CDR2 LQKENI. V gave up 5 bases and J gave up 10 bases, with 12 bases separating them. The CDR3 reads CASSTGLGSPLHF. As DNA, the CDR3 is TGTGCCAGCTCAACGGGGTTGGGGTCACCCCTCCACTTT. Complete variable domain (other parts from reference TRBV18 and TRBJ1-6): NAGVMQNPRHLVRRRGQEARLRCSPMKGHSHVYWYRQLPEEGLKFMVYLQKENIIDESGMPKERFSAEFPKEGPSILRIQQVVRGDSAAYFCASSTGLGSPLHFGNGTRLTVT.

This chain links TRBV19 with TRBJ2-5; the match to TRBD1 covers 7 bases. The germline CDR1 and CDR2 sequences are LNHDA and SQIVND (reference sequence). Trimming removed 5 bases from V and 10 bases from J; junction bases left unmatched: 13. The CDR3 sequence is 14 residues long. The CDR3 loop is CASSAARGMGDQYF. CDR3 nucleotide sequence: TGTGCCAGTAGTGCAGCCAGGGGGATGGGAGACCAGTACTTC.

J is TRBJ2-7 and V is TRBV27; 11 nucleotides agree with TRBD2. V was clipped by 0 bases and J by 2 bases; unmatched bases: 6. CDR3 length: 17 amino acids. Germline V CDR1 and CDR2: MNHEY, SMNVEV (reference sequence). The CDR3 loop reads CASSLSAGTSGTYEQYF. The CDR3 DNA reads as TGTGCCAGCAGTTTATCCGCGGGGACTAGCGGAACCTACGAGCAGTACTTC.

This chain links TRBV10-2 with TRBJ2-2; 8 bases are a match to TRBD2. The CDR3 extends over 16 amino acids. Germline loops: CDR1 WSHSY, CDR2 SAAADI. After removal of 7 bases from V and 1 base from J, the junction contained 8 bases not matched to a gene. CDR3 nucleotides: TGCGCCAGCAATCCCCTAGCGGGCCGGAACACCGGGGAGCTGTTTTTT. Translated: CASNPLAGRNTGELFF.

The rearrangement joins TRBV5-6 to TRBJ2-7; D not resolved. The CDR3 length is 14 residues. V lost 0 bases and J lost 0, with 7 bases in between. CDR1 is SGHDT, CDR2 YYEEEE, per germline. CDR3 region: CASSLGPVSYEQYF. The CDR3 DNA follows: TGTGCCAGCAGCTTGGGTCCAGTCTCCTACGAGCAGTACTTC.

As regards this clone: The same CDR3 arises from other DNA sequences in this sample as well. The chain carries TRBV10-3 and TRBJ2-5; TRBD2 agrees at 8 bases. The CDR3 has 12 residues. Trimming at V came to 6 bases and at J to 5 bases, leaving 2 bases not matched to a gene. Germline V gives CDR1 ENHRY, CDR2 SYGVKD. CDR3: CAISGGGETQYF. Written as DNA, the CDR3 is TGTGCCATCAGCGGGGGGGGTGAGACCCAGTACTTC.

The chain combines TRBV10-3 with TRBJ2-3, with 7 bases aligning to TRBD2. Trimming at V came to 6 bases and at J to 0 bases, leaving 6 bases not matched to a gene. The CDR3 covers 15 residues. Germline V gene data show CDR1 as ENHRY and CDR2 as SYGVKD. CDR3 region: CAIRIAGTSTDTQYF. The CDR3 region has the DNA TGTGCCATCAGGATAGCGGGCACTAGCACAGATACGCAGTATTTT.

This clone has just a few counts. The chain joins TRBV5-1 to TRBJ1-6; TRBD1 aligns across 8 bases. V trimming: 6 bases; J trimming: 7 bases; junction bases outside the gene matches: 6. CDR1 and CDR2 from the germline V gene are SGHRS and YFSETQ. CDR3 length: 14 residues. CDR3 sequence reads: CASMIGQGNSPLHF. DNA for the CDR3: TGCGCCAGCATGATCGGACAGGGCAATTCACCCCTCCACTTT. Looking up the rest from reference TRBV5-1 and TRBJ1-6 gives the full variable domain: KAGVTQTPRYLIKTRGQQVTLSCSPISGHRSVSWYQQTPGQGLQFLFEYFSETQRNKGNFPGRFSGRQFSNSRSEMNVSTLELGDSALYLCASMIGQGNSPLHFGNGTRLTVT.

The chain has TRBV19 and TRBJ1-1; 9 positions match TRBD1. In germline, CDR1 is LNHDA, CDR2 SQIVND (reference sequence). The CDR3 sequence is 15 residues long. The ends lost 6 bases at V and 4 bases at J; junction bases unmatched: 9. The CDR3 protein is CASSRDRERSTEAFF. The CDR3 DNA is TGTGCCAGTAGCCGGGACAGGGAACGGAGCACTGAAGCTTTCTTT.